This passage covers 6 T cell receptor beta chains from one sample sequenced in a study of blood T cell repertoires in COVID-19. Measured with immunoSEQ multiplex PCR; TCRdb has only the in-frame clones, and not every one. This sample carries approximately 190,000 clones, about 88% of them seen once, and the ten largest clones take 5.5% to 7%. The sample was peripheral blood. These receptors were taken from a middle-aged woman who had recovered from COVID-19.

The V gene is TRBV5-4, the J gene TRBJ2-1, with D possibly being TRBD2 (5 bases). The CDR3 runs 14 residues. From germline, CDR1 is SGHNT and CDR2 YYREEE (reference sequence). V lost 4 bases and J lost 9, with 17 bases in between. The CDR3 coding sequence is TGTGCCAGCAGCGTGGGCTTAGCTGGAGGTGAGCAGTTCTTC. Translated: CASSVGLAGGEQFF.

The chain couples TRBV28 to TRBJ2-7; 7 bases align to TRBD2. This CDR3 comprises 12 residues. V gave up 6 bases and J gave up 6 bases; unmatched junction bases: 5. CDR1 is MDHEN and CDR2 is SYDVKM in the germline V gene. The CDR3 spells CASSTAGVEQYF. DNA for the CDR3: TGTGCCAGCAGCACCGCGGGGGTCGAGCAGTACTTC.

V is TRBV5-1 and J is TRBJ1-6; D ambiguous. The CDR3 totals 19 residues. V lost 5 bases and J lost 6, with 27 bases in between. CDR1 is SGHRS and CDR2 is YFSETQ in the germline V gene. CDR3 residues: CASSLFPVGLSDRNSPLHF. CDR3 in DNA: TGCGCCAGCAGTCTTTTCCCGGTCGGGTTAAGCGACCGTAATTCACCCCTCCACTTT.

V gene TRBV2 combines with J gene TRBJ2-5, with TRBD1 identical over 7 bases. Germline V gene lookup returns CDR1 SNHLY and CDR2 FYNNEI. V trimming: 5 bases; J trimming: 1 base; junction bases outside the gene matches: 13. CDR3 length: 17 amino acids. CDR3 protein: CASSISPVGTAQETQYF. In nucleotides, the CDR3 is TGTGCCAGCAGTATCTCTCCGGTTGGGACAGCCCAAGAGACCCAGTACTTC.

This sequence joins TRBV19 and TRBJ2-2; 7 nucleotides match TRBD1. In germline, CDR1 is LNHDA, CDR2 SQIVND (reference sequence). The trim removed 10 bases at V and 1 base at J, leaving 12 bases unmatched. This CDR3 region has 16 residues. The CDR3 DNA reads as TGTGCCACCACCCCCTGGGGACAGCAGAACACCGGGGAGCTGTTTTTT. Translating gives CATTPWGQQNTGELFF.

This clone appeared once. This chain links TRBV19 with TRBJ2-2; 8 nucleotides match TRBD1. The length of the CDR3 is 15 residues. The germline gives CDR1 LNHDA, CDR2 SQIVND (reference sequence). V lost 4 bases to trimming and J lost 4 bases; unmatched junction nucleotides: 5. CDR3 sequence reads: CASSRNRGITGELFF. As DNA, the CDR3 is TGTGCCAGTAGTAGAAACAGGGGGATCACCGGGGAGCTGTTTTTT.